This TCR beta chain was captured by sequencing in a study of blood T cell repertoires in COVID-19. In the study overall: Acute and convalescent COVID-19 samples came from the United States, Italy and Spain.

TCRdb's copy holds only in-frame clones and misses some; the assay was immunoSEQ multiplex PCR. This table has some 70,000 clones, 83% appearing once. The CDR3 is 15 residues long. This sequence was found in a man between 50 and 59 years old with active COVID-19. Material: peripheral blood. This chain uses TRBV21-1 with TRBJ2-5; TRBD1 is the table's D call and was not checked against the DNA. TRBV21-1 is shown as a pseudogene. This CDR3 is CASSAVDRVIETQYF. The CDR3 nucleotides read TGTGCCAGCAGCGCCGTGGACAGGGTAATCGAGACCCAGTACTTC.